This TCR beta chain was found in a study of vaccination and CD4 T cells after COVID-19. In the study overall: Each enrolled participant received a two-dose regimen of either BNT162b2 or mRNA-1273 vaccine. Drawing of post-COVID samples took place a median approximately 100 days after diagnosis (range 35 to 161).

As regards this clonotype: Its antigen is undetermined.

Treatment here: roughly 11-day PBMC culture with coronavirus spike peptide pools or control peptides (ViraFEST assay). Per germline, CDR1 LNHDA and CDR2 SQIVND (reference sequence). V lost 8 bases, J lost 4 bases, and 17 bases lay in between. This CDR3 region has 14 residues. An Oncomine TCR Beta short-read assay was used to sequence the DNA from cultured CD4+ T cells. MiXCR, applied by TCRdb to the PCR reads, yields one record per CDR3 protein. The data show some 10,000 distinct CDR3 sequences, under 60% seen once. This chain connects TRBV19 to TRBJ2-5; tentatively, D is TRBD2 (5 bases). The sequence was collected from a human donor with COVID-19. Material: cultured CD4+ T cells from blood, obtained after SARS-CoV-2 vaccination. The CDR3 DNA sequence: TGTGCCAGTGGGAGTCGCGGACTCGGAGAGACCCAGTACTTC. This translates into CASGSRGLGETQYF.